Below, 27 T cell receptor beta chains from the same sample are listed, as sequenced in a study of blood T cell repertoires in COVID-19. Here immunoSEQ multiplex PCR was the method, and the copy in TCRdb shows in-frame clones only, minus some. The table shows 85,000 to 90,000 clones, with approximately 82% occurring only once. Sequenced input: peripheral blood. The receptors here all came from a woman over 75 with acute or convalescent COVID-19.

J is TRBJ2-6 and V is TRBV28, with 7 bases aligning to TRBD1. The CDR3 consists of 17 residues. The J segment lost 4 bases and the V segment lost 7 bases, leaving 13 bases of the junction unmatched. Germline V gives CDR1 MDHEN, CDR2 SYDVKM. The CDR3 loop is CASTLKGGGSGANVLTF. Written as DNA, the CDR3 is TGTGCCAGCACCCTTAAAGGGGGCGGTTCGGGGGCCAACGTCCTGACTTTC.

The V call is TRBV24-1, the J call TRBJ1-4, with TRBD1 matching over 10 bases. Germline loops: CDR1 KGHDR, CDR2 SFDVKD. Unmatched junction bases numbered 9, after V lost 0 bases and J lost 6 bases. The CDR3 length is 18 residues. CDR3 DNA: TGTGCCACCAGTGATTTGGGGACAGGGGCCCCCAAGGATGAAAAACTGTTTTTT. Translated, it gives CATSDLGTGAPKDEKLFF.

This rearrangement joins TRBV10-3 to TRBJ2-5, with TRBD2 matching 8 bases. Germline V gene data show CDR1 as ENHRY and CDR2 as SYGVKD. Trimming at V came to 2 bases and at J to 4 bases, leaving 9 bases not matched to a gene. This CDR3 comprises 16 residues. The CDR3 here is CAISEAGGAFGETQYF. CDR3 coding DNA: TGTGCCATCAGTGAGGCCGGGGGGGCCTTTGGAGAGACCCAGTACTTC.

The chain uses TRBV5-8 and TRBJ2-3, with 12 bases identical to TRBD2. V lost 4 bases and J lost 0; bases outside the gene matches: 3. Germline V CDR1 and CDR2: SGHTS, YDEGEE. The CDR3 consists of 16 residues. The CDR3 DNA sequence: TGTGCCAGCAGCCGCGGACTAGCGGGAAGCACAGATACGCAGTATTTT. This sequence encodes CASSRGLAGSTDTQYF.

The rearrangement links TRBV2 to TRBJ2-5; perhaps TRBD1 as D (5 bases). The CDR3 spans 13 residues. V lost 7 bases and J 1 base, leaving 10 bases between the germline ends. The V gene's germline CDR1 is SNHLY and CDR2 FYNNEI. The CDR3 region is CASMQDTQETQYF. CDR3 bases: TGTGCCAGCATGCAGGACACCCAAGAGACCCAGTACTTC.

The chain joins TRBV7-9 to TRBJ2-3, with D perhaps matching TRBD2 (5 bases). V was trimmed by 1 base and J by 4 bases, leaving 9 bases between them. CDR1 and CDR2 (germline): SEHNR, FQNEAQ (reference sequence). There are 14 residues in the CDR3. The CDR3 sequence: CASSLEGVADTQYF. The DNA for the CDR3 is TGTGCCAGCAGCTTAGAGGGAGTGGCAGATACGCAGTATTTT.

V usage is TRBV9 and J usage is TRBJ2-5, with 15 bases aligning to TRBD2. J was trimmed by 5 bases and V by 4 bases; bases with no gene match: 12. The CDR3 spans 18 residues. CDR1 and CDR2 from the germline V gene are SGDLS and YYNGEE. The CDR3 nucleotides read TGTGCCAGCAGCACCGGTGGACTAGCGGGGGGGCCTGAGGAGACCCAGTACTTC. Amino acids: CASSTGGLAGGPEETQYF.

The gene calls are TRBV28 and TRBJ2-7; the D gene is possibly TRBD2 (6 bases). V gave up 3 bases and J gave up 3 bases, with 6 bases separating them. Germline V CDR1 and CDR2: MDHEN, SYDVKM. The CDR3 runs 12 residues. The CDR3 DNA is TGTGCCAGCAGTTTGGGACTCTACGAGCAGTACTTC. This codes for CASSLGLYEQYF. Complete variable domain (other parts from reference TRBV28 and TRBJ2-7): DVKVTQSSRYLVKRTGEKVFLECVQDMDHENMFWYRQDPGLGLRLIYFSYDVKMKEKGDIPEGYSVSREKKERFSLILESASTNQTSMYLCASSLGLYEQYFGPGTRLTVT.

The chain uses TRBV12-5 and TRBJ2-1; 10 positions match TRBD2. The ends lost 9 bases at V and 7 bases at J; junction bases unmatched: 12. The CDR3 extends over 15 amino acids. Germline-derived CDR1 and CDR2 are LGHNT and FRNRAP. This CDR3 is CASQAAGGPENEQFF. In nucleotides, the CDR3 is TGTGCTAGCCAGGCAGCGGGAGGGCCCGAAAATGAGCAGTTCTTC.

The genes are TRBV6-5 and TRBJ2-3, with unresolved D. This CDR3 has 15 amino acids. CDR1 and CDR2 (germline): MNHEY, SVGAGI. V was trimmed by 4 bases and J by 0 bases, leaving 11 bases between them. DNA for the CDR3: TGTGCCAGCAGTTCCCCGACACTGAGCACAGATACGCAGTATTTT. This codes for CASSSPTLSTDTQYF.

This clone turned up a few times. V is TRBV10-3 and J is TRBJ2-1; TRBD2 matches 9 bases. The CDR3 covers 16 residues. V lost 3 bases, J lost 3 bases, and 6 bases stayed unmatched. Looked up from germline, CDR1 is ENHRY and CDR2 is SYGVKD. The CDR3 DNA is TGTGCCATCAGTGACGGACTAGCGAGGAACTACAATGAGCAGTTCTTC. This gives the protein CAISDGLARNYNEQFF.

This clone was seen only a few times. This chain connects TRBV18 to TRBJ1-1; D is uncertain. Trimming removed 0 bases at V and 6 bases at J, with 8 bases between. The CDR3 contains 13 residues. The germline V gene has CDR1 KGHSH and CDR2 LQKENI. Here the CDR3 reads CASSPPLRAEAFF. CDR3 nucleotides: TGTGCCAGCTCACCACCGTTGCGGGCTGAAGCTTTCTTT. The whole variable domain, filled in from reference TRBV18 and TRBJ1-1, reads NAGVMQNPRHLVRRRGQEARLRCSPMKGHSHVYWYRQLPEEGLKFMVYLQKENIIDESGMPKERFSAEFPKEGPSILRIQQVVRGDSAAYFCASSPPLRAEAFFGQGTRLTVV.

The V and J genes are TRBV28 and TRBJ2-3; D gene uncertain. Germline V gene sequence: CDR1 MDHEN, CDR2 SYDVKM. Trimming shortened V by 6 bases and J by 0 bases, and 13 bases separated the two germline ends. The CDR3 loop spans 15 amino acids. In DNA, the CDR3 is TGTGCCAGCAGCCCATACCCCGAGAGCACAGATACGCAGTATTTT. This codes for CASSPYPESTDTQYF.

The chain recombines TRBV24-1 with TRBJ2-1, with D possibly TRBD1 on 5 matching bases. Trimming stripped 4 bases from V and 8 bases from J, with 11 bases between. In germline, CDR1 is KGHDR, CDR2 SFDVKD. CDR3 length: 13 residues. This chain's CDR3 is CATSEIYRHEQFF. CDR3 DNA: TGTGCCACCAGTGAGATATACAGGCATGAGCAGTTCTTC.

This chain uses TRBV5-1 with TRBJ2-7, with D possibly being TRBD1 (5 bases). The CDR3 extends over 13 amino acids. Germline CDR1 and CDR2: SGHRS and YFSETQ. The V and J ends lost 3 bases and 2 bases respectively, with 9 bases between them. The CDR3 loop is CASSSSGPYEQYF. The CDR3 DNA follows: TGCGCCAGCAGCTCCTCAGGGCCCTACGAGCAGTACTTC.

This chain links TRBV2 with TRBJ2-5; TRBD2 might be the D (6 bases). This CDR3 spans 12 amino acids. Trimming removed 9 bases from V and 0 bases from J, with 8 bases in between. CDR1 and CDR2 (germline): SNHLY, FYNNEI. The CDR3 here is CARKRDQETQYF. DNA of the CDR3: TGTGCCAGGAAGCGGGACCAAGAGACCCAGTACTTC.

The chain combines TRBV19 with TRBJ1-2; D perhaps matches TRBD1 (5 bases). The CDR3 is 13 amino acids. Germline lookup yields CDR1 LNHDA and CDR2 SQIVND (reference sequence). V shed 6 bases and J shed 1 base, with 9 bases lying between them. CDR3 DNA: TGTGCCAGTAGAATGGACAATAACTATGGCTACACCTTC. Its translation: CASRMDNNYGYTF.

V usage is TRBV6-5 and J usage is TRBJ1-1; D is uncertain. Germline V gives CDR1 MNHEY, CDR2 SVGAGI. The CDR3 sequence is 12 residues long. Trimming removed 4 bases from V and 1 base from J, with 4 bases in between. The CDR3 DNA reads as TGTGCCAGCAGTTCCCGGAACACTGAAGCTTTCTTT. This sequence encodes CASSSRNTEAFF.

A few counts support this clone. V is TRBV7-9 and J is TRBJ2-7; the D gene is possibly TRBD1 (6 bases). V lost 0 bases and J lost 0, with 12 bases in between. CDR1 and CDR2 from the germline V gene are SEHNR and FQNEAQ (reference sequence). CDR3 size: 16 residues. CDR3 coding DNA: TGTGCCAGCAGCTTAGCCCAGGGGCTTTCCTCCTACGAGCAGTACTTC. It is translated as CASSLAQGLSSYEQYF. The entire variable domain, with the rest obtained from reference TRBV7-9 and TRBJ2-7, is as follows: DTGVSQNPRHKITKRGQNVTFRCDPISEHNRLYWYRQTLGQGPEFLTYFQNEAQLEKSRLLSDRFSAERPKGSFSTLEIQRTEQGDSAMYLCASSLAQGLSSYEQYFGPGTRLTVT.

The chain has TRBV6-1 and TRBJ1-5; a weak D match, TRBD1 (6 bases). Deletions cut 2 bases from V and 4 bases from J, with 12 bases between. This CDR3 comprises 15 residues. CDR1 and CDR2 (germline): MNHNS, SASEGT. CDR3: CASSEFGTPNQPQHF. For the CDR3, the DNA is TGTGCCAGCAGTGAATTCGGGACACCAAATCAGCCCCAGCATTTT.

The V and J genes are TRBV4-1 and TRBJ1-5; TRBD1 matches at 7 bases. Germline V gene sequence: CDR1 MGHRA, CDR2 YSYEKL. The junction had 5 bases not matched to a gene; V was cut back by 3 bases and J by 6 bases. This CDR3 has 14 residues. The CDR3 spells CASSHTGEGQPQHF. DNA for the CDR3: TGCGCCAGCAGCCATACAGGGGAAGGTCAGCCCCAGCATTTT.

The rearrangement uses TRBV7-9 and TRBJ1-1, with 9 nucleotides matching TRBD1. J gave up 4 bases and V 5 bases, and 8 bases lay outside the gene matches. The CDR3 has 15 amino acids. Per germline, CDR1 SEHNR and CDR2 FQNEAQ (reference sequence). The CDR3 coding sequence is TGTGCCAGCAGCGCACAACAGGGGGCGGGCACTGAAGCTTTCTTT. It codes for CASSAQQGAGTEAFF.

The chain carries TRBV5-1 and TRBJ1-6; 9 bases agree with TRBD1. The CDR3 contains 14 residues. Per the germline V gene, CDR1 is SGHRS and CDR2 is YFSETQ. V shed 5 bases and J 8 bases; nucleotides not matched to a gene: 5. The CDR3 nucleotides are TGCGCCAGCAGTTCCGGGACAGGGTATTCACCCCTCCACTTT. Amino acid sequence: CASSSGTGYSPLHF.

The chain couples TRBV6-2 or TRBV6-3 to TRBJ2-3, with D perhaps matching TRBD1 (6 bases). V shed 0 bases and J shed 3 bases, with 16 bases lying between them. The CDR3 contains 17 residues. CDR1 is MNHEY and CDR2 is SVGEGT in the germline V gene. The CDR3 nucleotides are TGTGCCAGCAGTTACTCGATGAGGTCAGGGGTTACAGATACGCAGTATTTT. It is translated as CASSYSMRSGVTDTQYF.

The chain combines TRBV3-1 (or the pseudogene TRBV3-2) with TRBJ2-2; the match to TRBD2 covers 15 bases. Germline V gene lookup returns CDR1 LGHDT and CDR2 YNNKEL (reference sequence). The CDR3 contains 20 residues. With V trimmed by 4 bases and J by 0 bases, 9 bases remained unmatched. The CDR3 loop is CASSPRGLAGGLSNTGELFF. The CDR3 DNA reads as TGTGCCAGCAGCCCAAGGGGACTAGCGGGGGGACTCTCGAACACCGGGGAGCTGTTTTTT.

The chain is built from TRBV5-5 and TRBJ1-5; tentative D call: TRBD1 (6 bases). The CDR3 is made up of 14 amino acids. Per the germline V gene, CDR1 is SGHKS and CDR2 is YYEKEE (reference sequence). The V and J ends lost 3 bases and 7 bases respectively, with 14 bases between them. CDR3 in DNA: TGTGCCAGCAGCTGGGGAGCAGGGGACCAGCCCCAGCATTTT. Protein sequence: CASSWGAGDQPQHF.

This chain links TRBV7-9 with TRBJ1-1; the match to TRBD1 covers 9 bases. Germline lookup yields CDR1 SEHNR and CDR2 FQNEAQ (reference sequence). V lost 5 bases, J lost 6 bases, and 7 bases stayed unmatched. The length of the CDR3 is 14 residues. CDR3 nucleotide sequence: TGTGCCAGCAGCACAGGACAGGGGAGGCCTGAAGCTTTCTTT. This gives the protein CASSTGQGRPEAFF. Complete variable domain (other parts from reference TRBV7-9 and TRBJ1-1): DTGVSQNPRHKITKRGQNVTFRCDPISEHNRLYWYRQTLGQGPEFLTYFQNEAQLEKSRLLSDRFSAERPKGSFSTLEIQRTEQGDSAMYLCASSTGQGRPEAFFGQGTRLTVV.